These 9 T cell receptor beta chains share one sample of origin, sequenced in a study of identical twins. A single record per CDR3 protein comes from TCRdb applying MiXCR to the 5' RACE reads. The data hold about 900,000 distinct CDR3 sequences, with approximately 13% observed a single time. A further study also used this sample, focusing on yellow fever vaccine responses in identical twins.

The sequenced sample was PBMCs. Receptors originate from a woman aged 18-29 years in good health.

This clonotype was seen a few times. The gene calls are TRBV5-6 and TRBJ2-5, with D perhaps TRBD2 (7 bases). Germline V lookup: CDR1 SGHDT, CDR2 YYEEEE. The CDR3 totals 17 residues. The V end lost 2 bases, the J end lost 1 base, and 18 bases lay between the germline ends. The CDR3 region is CASSLEPTSRGQETQYF. The CDR3 DNA reads TGTGCCAGCAGCTTAGAGCCGACTAGCAGGGGCCAAGAGACCCAGTACTTC.

This clonotype was observed many times. The chain employs TRBV3-1 and TRBJ2-1, with TRBD2 identical over 11 bases. CDR3 length: 16 residues. J gave up 7 bases and V 2 bases, and 7 bases lay outside the gene matches. Germline V gene data show CDR1 as LGHDT and CDR2 as YNNKEL (reference sequence). The CDR3 loop is CASSQPPTSGGNEQFF. The CDR3 DNA follows: TGTGCCAGCAGCCAACCCCCAACTAGCGGGGGTAATGAGCAGTTCTTC.

This clonotype has just a few counts. The chain couples TRBV28 to TRBJ2-2, with 7 positions matching TRBD1. Germline CDR1 reads MDHEN; CDR2 reads SYDVKM. This CDR3 has 15 residues. Trimming removed 2 bases from V and 7 bases from J; junction bases left unmatched: 7. This CDR3 reads CASSLPQGFVGELFF. The CDR3 nucleotides are TGTGCCAGCAGTTTACCACAGGGGTTTGTCGGGGAGCTGTTTTTT.

The chain employs TRBV12-3 or TRBV12-4 and TRBJ2-2; D perhaps matches TRBD2 (7 bases). The V and J ends lost 6 bases and 2 bases respectively, with 16 bases between them. This CDR3 contains 16 residues. The CDR3 reads CASSPEGGSNTGELFF. The CDR3 bases are TGTGCCAGCAGCCCTGAGGGGGGGAGTAACACCGGGGAGCTGTTTTTT.

This clonotype was seen a handful of times. The V gene is TRBV6-5, the J gene TRBJ2-6; D is unclear. The CDR3 contains 13 residues. Trimming removed 2 bases from V and 3 bases from J, with 2 bases in between. Germline CDR1 is MNHEY and CDR2 is SVGAGI. CDR3 protein: CASSYGGANVLTF. The CDR3 bases are TGTGCCAGCAGTTACGGTGGGGCCAACGTCCTGACTTTC.

A few counts support this clonotype. The chain carries TRBV4-1 and TRBJ2-1; TRBD2 aligns across 13 bases. V lost 1 base and J lost 8; bases outside the gene matches: 8. The length of the CDR3 is 17 residues. Germline V lookup: CDR1 MGHRA, CDR2 YSYEKL. The CDR3 region has the DNA TGCGCCAGCAGCCAAGGGTACGGGACTAGCGGGATTTATGAGCAGTTCTTC. Translating gives CASSQGYGTSGIYEQFF.

At least ten counts were recorded for this clonotype. The chain uses TRBV18 and TRBJ2-5; D remains ambiguous. The V end was cut by 2 bases, the J end by 0 bases, with 10 bases between. The CDR3 runs 15 residues. Germline-derived CDR1 and CDR2 are KGHSH and LQKENI. In DNA form, the CDR3 reads TGTGCCAGCTCACCAAGGGTTCTAGACCAAGAGACCCAGTACTTC. Translation gives CASSPRVLDQETQYF.

There are a few counts of this clonotype. This chain uses TRBV10-3 with TRBJ2-3; D unclear. Germline values: CDR1 ENHRY, CDR2 SYGVKD. With 11 bases removed from V and 2 bases from J, the gap between germline ends came to 17 bases. The CDR3 loop spans 14 amino acids. CDR3 sequence: CAARLGTLTDTQYF. The CDR3 DNA reads TGTGCCGCCCGACTCGGAACGCTCACAGATACGCAGTATTTT.

The chain joins TRBV20-1 to TRBJ2-7, with 8 bases matching TRBD2. The CDR3 totals 16 residues. The germline gives CDR1 DFQATT, CDR2 SNEGSKA (reference sequence). The ends lost 2 bases at V and 0 bases at J; junction bases unmatched: 9. CDR3 sequence: CSARSPGSGSSYEQYF. The CDR3 DNA is TGCAGTGCTAGAAGCCCAGGCAGCGGGAGCTCCTACGAGCAGTACTTC.